This record looks at one T cell receptor beta chain sequence and its context. V shed 8 bases and J 2 bases; nucleotides not matched to a gene: 7. CDR1 is MNHEY, CDR2 SVGAGI, per germline. CDR3 size: 14 residues. The data stem from a study of blood T cell repertoires in COVID-19. Turning to the study itself: Sites in the United States, Italy and Spain provided acute and convalescent COVID-19 samples. Sample material is recorded as cDNA or gDNA derived from T cells, B-cell-depleted T cells, or PBMCs.

Per the original data handling: Reference gene primer amplification gave estimated nucleated cell counts. Clones were read by immunoSEQ multiplex PCR, and TCRdb kept only the in-frame ones, dropping some. V and J calls and clone size follow that table, whereas D and trimming were derived from the DNA. The data contain about 270,000 clones, approximately 84% of them singletons. The rearrangement uses TRBV6-5 and TRBJ2-3, with 7 bases aligning to TRBD2. This clonotype originated in a human donor in a cohort sampled during active COVID-19. Sequences were obtained from peripheral blood. The CDR3 spells CASGASGNTDTQYF. CDR3 DNA sequence: TGTGCCAGCGGGGCTAGCGGCAACACAGATACGCAGTATTTT.